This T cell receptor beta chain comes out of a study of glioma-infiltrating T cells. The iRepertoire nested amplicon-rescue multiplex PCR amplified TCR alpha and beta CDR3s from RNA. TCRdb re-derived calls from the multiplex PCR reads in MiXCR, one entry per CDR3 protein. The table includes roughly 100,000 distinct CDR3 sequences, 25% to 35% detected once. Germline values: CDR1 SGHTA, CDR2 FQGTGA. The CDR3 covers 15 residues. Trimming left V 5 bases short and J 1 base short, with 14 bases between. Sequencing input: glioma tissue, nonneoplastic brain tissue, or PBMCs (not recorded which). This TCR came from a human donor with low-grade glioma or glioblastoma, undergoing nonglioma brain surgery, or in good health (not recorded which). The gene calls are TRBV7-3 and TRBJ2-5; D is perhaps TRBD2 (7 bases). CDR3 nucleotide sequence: TGTGCCAGCAGCCTATCGGGGGGCCTCCAAGAGACCCAGTACTTC. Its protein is CASSLSGGLQETQYF. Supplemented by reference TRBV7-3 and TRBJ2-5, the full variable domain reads GAGVSQTPSNKVTEKGKYVELRCDPISGHTALYWYRQSLGQGPEFLIYFQGTGAADDSGLPNDRFFAVRPEGSVSTLKIQRTERGDSAVYLCASSLSGGLQETQYFGPGTRLLVL.